Each of the 13 T cell receptor beta chains below was sequenced from the same sample in a study of blood T cell repertoires in COVID-19. TCRdb keeps only in-frame clones here, not all; method: immunoSEQ multiplex PCR. In the table there are about 97,000 clones, approximately 87% of which are singletons. The material sequenced was peripheral blood. All receptors come from a human donor in a cohort sampled during active COVID-19.

The chain couples TRBV4-1 to TRBJ1-4; 11 bases align to TRBD1. Germline CDR1 is MGHRA and CDR2 is YSYEKL. Trimming at V came to 4 bases and at J to 8 bases, leaving 15 bases not matched to a gene. The CDR3 has 18 residues. The CDR3: CASSLGQGAQGSWEKLFF. CDR3 coding DNA: TGCGCCAGCAGCCTAGGACAGGGGGCACAAGGATCTTGGGAAAAACTGTTTTTT.

This clone came up once. The chain carries TRBV21-1 and TRBJ2-5; the table names TRBD1, a call not compared with the DNA. TRBV21-1 is a pseudogene. This CDR3 has 15 residues. The CDR3 nucleotides read TGTGCCAGCAGCGGGGACACTAGGACTCAAGAGACCCAGTACTTC. Its translation: CASSGDTRTQETQYF.

The genes are TRBV11-3 and TRBJ2-1; 7 nucleotides match TRBD2. Germline-derived CDR1 and CDR2 are SGHNT and YENEEA. Trimming cost V 7 bases and J 7 bases; bases outside gene matches: 7. The length of the CDR3 is 13 residues. The CDR3 region has the DNA TGTGCCAGCACTCAGCGGGGAGAGAATGAGCAGTTCTTC. Translation gives CASTQRGENEQFF.

The CDR3 reads CASSVPGTTMYEQYF. CDR3 sequence (DNA): TGCGCCAGCAGCGTGCCCGGGACTACTATGTACGAGCAGTACTTC. This chain uses TRBV5-1 with TRBJ2-7, with 7 bases lining up with TRBD2. V was pared by 4 bases and J by 4 bases, with 11 bases of the junction left unmatched. This CDR3 contains 15 residues. Per the germline V gene, CDR1 is SGHRS and CDR2 is YFSETQ.

The CDR3 DNA follows: TGTGCCACCAGTGACTTTCCAAGGACAGGGCCGAATCAGCCCCAGCATTTT. This translates into CATSDFPRTGPNQPQHF. The chain joins TRBV24-1 to TRBJ1-5, with 8 bases fitting TRBD1. The V gene's germline CDR1 is KGHDR and CDR2 SFDVKD. The CDR3 runs to 17 residues. J gave up 4 bases and V 4 bases, and 11 bases lay outside the gene matches.

The genes are TRBV20-1 and TRBJ2-1, with D unresolved. CDR1 and CDR2 (germline): DFQATT, SNEGSKA (reference sequence). CDR3 length: 13 amino acids. Trimming took off 3 bases at V and 6 bases at J, with 12 bases between the two ends. Here the CDR3 reads CSASALLPNEQFF. The CDR3 nucleotides are TGCAGTGCTAGTGCACTTTTACCCAATGAGCAGTTCTTC.

The chain carries TRBV12-3 or TRBV12-4 and TRBJ1-2; no reliable D call. V gave up 3 bases and J gave up 5 bases, with 7 bases separating them. This CDR3 contains 12 residues. This CDR3 is CASSFTRYGYTF. As DNA, the CDR3 is TGTGCCAGCAGTTTTACGCGATATGGCTACACCTTC.

This chain joins TRBV6-6 and TRBJ2-7; 7 bases agree with TRBD1. The CDR3 is made up of 14 amino acids. Germline lookup yields CDR1 MNHNY and CDR2 SVGAGI (reference sequence). J gave up 1 base and V 6 bases, and 6 bases lay outside the gene matches. The CDR3 bases are TGTGCCAGCAGGTCACGGGACAGTTCCTACGAGCAGTACTTC. It codes for CASRSRDSSYEQYF.

V is TRBV18 and J is TRBJ2-7; D is ambiguous. Looked up from germline, CDR1 is KGHSH and CDR2 is LQKENI. The CDR3 is 14 amino acids. Trimming removed 0 bases from V and 5 bases from J, with 11 bases in between. This CDR3 reads CASSPPFYGNEQYF. CDR3 coding DNA: TGTGCCAGCTCACCACCGTTTTACGGTAACGAGCAGTACTTC.

This sequence joins TRBV24-1 and TRBJ2-5, with D possibly matching TRBD2 (6 bases). The V and J ends lost 4 bases and 4 bases respectively, with 18 bases between them. Germline lookup yields CDR1 KGHDR and CDR2 SFDVKD. The CDR3 runs to 16 residues. The CDR3 protein is CATSDPLAGGVETQYF. The CDR3 nucleotides are TGTGCCACCAGTGACCCACTAGCCGGAGGGGTAGAGACCCAGTACTTC.

The chain is built from TRBV18 and TRBJ2-2, with D tentatively TRBD1 (5 bases). This CDR3 has 15 residues. With 2 bases removed from V and 4 bases from J, the gap between germline ends came to 11 bases. Germline V lookup: CDR1 KGHSH, CDR2 LQKENI. CDR3 sequence: CASSPAIRGTGELFF. The DNA of the CDR3 is TGTGCCAGCTCACCAGCGATAAGGGGCACCGGGGAGCTGTTTTTT.

The V and J genes are TRBV5-4 and TRBJ2-2; D call uncertain. CDR1 is SGHNT, CDR2 YYREEE, per germline (reference sequence). The CDR3 covers 14 residues. The V end was cut by 0 bases, the J end by 0 bases, with 3 bases between. For the CDR3, the DNA is TGTGCCAGCAGCTTGGCCACGAACACCGGGGAGCTGTTTTTT. Its translation: CASSLATNTGELFF.

The chain couples TRBV4-2 to TRBJ1-2, with unresolved D. Trimming pared 4 bases from V and 7 bases from J, leaving 22 bases between. There are 16 residues in the CDR3. Looked up from germline, CDR1 is LGHNA and CDR2 is YNFKEQ. In DNA, the CDR3 is TGTGCCAGCAGCCCTCCGGCGGGAGGAGGGCGGACTGGCTACACCTTC. Translation: CASSPPAGGGRTGYTF.